This T cell receptor (beta chain) emerged from a study of blood T cell repertoires in COVID-19. Generated by immunoSEQ multiplex PCR, the TCRdb table keeps only in-frame clones and is missing some. The sample records under 100,000 clones, about 80% being singletons. This clone was found a few times. The CDR3 runs 16 residues. The V segment lost 0 bases and the J segment 7 bases; nucleotides outside the gene matches: 9. CDR1 is SGHDT and CDR2 is YYEEEE in the germline V gene. This sequence originates from a woman between 35 and 50 years old with active or convalescent COVID-19. V gene TRBV5-6 combines with J gene TRBJ1-2, with 10 bases that match TRBD1. The sequenced sample was peripheral blood. CDR3: CASSLAGTGDFSGYTF. The DNA of the CDR3 is TGTGCCAGCAGCTTGGCCGGGACAGGGGACTTCTCTGGCTACACCTTC.